The 30 T cell receptor beta chains presented below share a single source sample, sequenced in a study of T cell changes during pregnancy in multiple sclerosis. Data came from immunoSEQ multiplex PCR; TCRdb stores just in-frame clones and leaves some out. The sample shows tens of thousands of clones, 90% of them seen only once. The sample was peripheral blood, taken in the first trimester of pregnancy. These receptors all stem from a female donor in good health, enrolled as a control in a pregnancy study.

This clone came up once. The CDR3, as DNA: TGTGCCAGCTCACCGCGGAAGGCTAATGAAAAACTGTTTTTT. It translates to CASSPRKANEKLFF. This rearrangement joins TRBV18 to TRBJ1-4, with D uncertain. This CDR3 is built from 14 residues. Between the trimmed V and J ends, which lost 3 bases and 3 bases, there was a span of 8 bases. CDR1 is KGHSH, CDR2 LQKENI, per germline.

This rearrangement joins TRBV18 to TRBJ2-2; TRBD2 agrees at 14 bases. CDR1 and CDR2 (germline): KGHSH, LQKENI. CDR3 length equals 18 residues. V lost 0 bases, J lost 1 base, and 1 base stayed unmatched. This chain's CDR3 is CASSPPTSGRGNTGELFF. The CDR3 DNA is TGTGCCAGCTCACCACCGACTAGCGGGAGGGGGAACACCGGGGAGCTGTTTTTT.

This rearrangement joins TRBV18 to TRBJ2-1; 12 bases agree with TRBD2. The junction had 5 bases not matched to a gene; V was cut back by 2 bases and J by 6 bases. This CDR3 comprises 16 residues. Per germline, CDR1 KGHSH and CDR2 LQKENI. CDR3 DNA sequence: TGTGCCAGCTCACCAAAACTAGCGGGGGGCCTCAATGAGCAGTTCTTC. The encoded protein is CASSPKLAGGLNEQFF.

The chain recombines TRBV19 with TRBJ2-1, with 9 bases fitting TRBD1. The CDR3 covers 13 residues. Trimming took 7 bases from V and 12 from J; bases not matched to a gene: 10. Germline V gene lookup returns CDR1 LNHDA and CDR2 SQIVND (reference sequence). In DNA, the CDR3 is TGTGCCAGTACCCCTGGAGGACAGGGGATGCAGTTCTTC. The encoded protein is CASTPGGQGMQFF. Full variable domain (outside the CDR3, taken from reference TRBV19 and TRBJ2-1): DGGITQSPKYLFRKEGQNVTLSCEQNLNHDAMYWYRQDPGQGLRLIYYSQIVNDFQKGDIAEGYSVSREKKESFPLTVTSAQKNPTAFYLCASTPGGQGMQFFGPGTRLTVL.

The chain links TRBV9 to TRBJ2-5, with 7 bases lining up with TRBD1. CDR3 length: 15 residues. Germline V gene data show CDR1 as SGDLS and CDR2 as YYNGEE. The V gene end was trimmed by 3 bases and the J gene end by 4 bases; junction bases not matched to a gene: 9. The CDR3 nucleotides are TGTGCCAGCAGCGCGACCCCAGGGGGTGGAGAGACCCAGTACTTC. Its protein product is CASSATPGGGETQYF.

The chain carries TRBV27 and TRBJ2-7; 7 bases agree with TRBD1. CDR1 is MNHEY and CDR2 is SMNVEV in the germline V gene (reference sequence). This CDR3 contains 14 residues. Germline trimming cut 3 bases from V and 7 bases from J; bases unmatched to any gene: 9. CDR3 DNA sequence: TGTGCCAGCAGTTTGCGCTACTTCAGGGGGGAGCAGTACTTC. Protein product: CASSLRYFRGEQYF.

The chain carries TRBV6-1 and TRBJ1-2; possibly TRBD1 for D (5 bases). CDR3 length: 13 residues. Between the trimmed V and J ends, which lost 3 bases and 7 bases, there was a span of 12 bases. Germline values: CDR1 MNHNS, CDR2 SASEGT. In DNA, the CDR3 is TGTGCCAGCAGTGAGGGACTGTTGTCTGGCTACACCTTC. This encodes CASSEGLLSGYTF.

The chain uses TRBV14 and TRBJ1-1; TRBD1 matches at 7 bases. The V and J ends lost 0 bases and 5 bases, in that order; junction bases with no gene match: 9. CDR3 size: 16 residues. Germline V gene sequence: CDR1 SGHDN, CDR2 FVKESK. CDR3 protein: CASSQEGDRDYTEAFF. The CDR3 DNA is TGTGCCAGCAGCCAAGAGGGGGACAGAGATTATACTGAAGCTTTCTTT.

This chain connects TRBV27 to TRBJ2-1; a weak D match, TRBD1 (5 bases). This CDR3 comprises 13 residues. Trimming removed 0 bases from V and 13 bases from J, with 13 bases in between. Germline V gene sequence: CDR1 MNHEY, CDR2 SMNVEV (reference sequence). CDR3 DNA sequence: TGTGCCAGCAGTTTATCCACAGGTATTATCCAGTTCTTC. Translated, it gives CASSLSTGIIQFF.

The V and J genes are TRBV20-1 and TRBJ2-7; weak D call: TRBD1 (6 bases). V was trimmed by 7 bases and J by 4 bases, leaving 11 bases between them. CDR3 length: 11 residues. Germline V CDR1 and CDR2: DFQATT, SNEGSKA (reference sequence). CDR3: CSVQGSYEQYF. The CDR3 bases are TGCAGTGTTCAGGGGTCTTACGAGCAGTACTTC.

The rearrangement joins TRBV7-6 to TRBJ2-7, with D maybe TRBD2 (5 bases). The CDR3 sequence is 15 residues long. Germline V gene data show CDR1 as SGHVS and CDR2 as FNYEAQ. The V end lost 4 bases, the J end lost 4 bases, and 17 bases lay between the germline ends. The CDR3 here is CASSSFEKSGYEQYF. The CDR3, as DNA: TGTGCCAGCAGCTCCTTCGAAAAAAGCGGATACGAGCAGTACTTC.

This rearrangement joins TRBV25-1 to TRBJ2-1, with TRBD1 identical over 7 bases. With 6 bases clipped from V and 10 bases from J, the junction kept 6 bases outside the gene matches. The CDR3 spans 12 residues. From germline, CDR1 is MGHDK and CDR2 SYGVNS. The chain's CDR3 is CASRDPTGEQFF. DNA of the CDR3: TGTGCCAGCAGGGACCCGACAGGGGAGCAGTTCTTC.

The V and J genes are TRBV5-1 and TRBJ2-2; the match to TRBD2 covers 15 bases. From germline, CDR1 is SGHRS and CDR2 YFSETQ. V was clipped by 3 bases and J by 5 bases; unmatched bases: 14. The CDR3 sequence is 20 residues long. CDR3 loop: CASSSSGLAGGSTLTGELFF. CDR3 DNA: TGCGCCAGCAGCTCGTCGGGACTAGCGGGAGGTAGCACCCTTACCGGGGAGCTGTTTTTT. The full variable domain, in which reference TRBV5-1 and TRBJ2-2 provide the parts outside the CDR3, is KAGVTQTPRYLIKTRGQQVTLSCSPISGHRSVSWYQQTPGQGLQFLFEYFSETQRNKGNFPGRFSGRQFSNSRSEMNVSTLELGDSALYLCASSSSGLAGGSTLTGELFFGEGSRLTVL.

The sample holds a few counts of this clone. CDR3: CASSQGGASSYNEQFF. The CDR3 DNA sequence: TGCGCCAGCAGCCAAGGCGGAGCGAGCTCCTACAATGAGCAGTTCTTC. V is TRBV4-1 and J is TRBJ2-1; no clear D. The length of the CDR3 is 16 residues. Germline lookup yields CDR1 MGHRA and CDR2 YSYEKL. The V end lost 1 base, the J end lost 0 bases, and 10 bases lay between the germline ends.

The CDR3 here is CASSLVLVLAKNIQYF. CDR3 coding DNA: TGTGCCAGCAGCTTGGTACTAGTCCTAGCCAAAAACATTCAGTACTTC. The genes are TRBV5-8 and TRBJ2-4, with a possible D match to TRBD2 (5 bases). Germline V CDR1 and CDR2: SGHTS, YDEGEE. The CDR3 runs 16 residues. Trimming pared 0 bases from V and 0 bases from J, leaving 10 bases between.

The rearrangement joins TRBV18 to TRBJ1-4; D gene ambiguous. Deletions cut 5 bases from V and 8 bases from J, with 12 bases between. CDR1 and CDR2 (germline): KGHSH, LQKENI. This CDR3 spans 13 amino acids. CDR3 residues: CASSDAVREKLFF. DNA of the CDR3: TGTGCCAGCTCAGATGCAGTACGAGAAAAACTGTTTTTT. Supplemented by reference TRBV18 and TRBJ1-4, the full variable domain reads NAGVMQNPRHLVRRRGQEARLRCSPMKGHSHVYWYRQLPEEGLKFMVYLQKENIIDESGMPKERFSAEFPKEGPSILRIQQVVRGDSAAYFCASSDAVREKLFFGSGTQLSVL.

The V call is TRBV27, the J call TRBJ2-7; 10 bases align to TRBD2. The germline gives CDR1 MNHEY, CDR2 SMNVEV (reference sequence). The V segment lost 3 bases and the J segment 2 bases; nucleotides outside the gene matches: 7. There are 16 residues in the CDR3. The DNA for the CDR3 is TGTGCCAGCAGTTTCAGCGGGGGGGAGGAGGCCTACGAGCAGTACTTC. Translated, it gives CASSFSGGEEAYEQYF.

The genes are TRBV4-1 and TRBJ2-7; 8 bases agree with TRBD1. From germline, CDR1 is MGHRA and CDR2 YSYEKL. V gave up 4 bases and J gave up 4 bases; unmatched junction bases: 12. The CDR3 extends over 16 amino acids. This chain's CDR3 is CASSRIAGTGRYEQYF. The CDR3 DNA is TGCGCCAGCAGCCGCATAGCCGGGACAGGAAGATACGAGCAGTACTTC.

The chain uses TRBV13 and TRBJ2-3; 10 nucleotides agree with TRBD2. Looked up from germline, CDR1 is PRHDT and CDR2 is FYEKMQ (reference sequence). Unmatched junction bases numbered 18, after V lost 4 bases and J lost 8 bases. The length of the CDR3 is 18 residues. In DNA form, the CDR3 reads TGTGCCAGCAGCTCGAATGGGCCCGGCACTAGCGGGATAGGTACGCAGTATTTT. It codes for CASSSNGPGTSGIGTQYF.

This chain joins TRBV9 and TRBJ2-3, with D uncertain. Trimming took 5 bases from V and 2 from J, leaving 6 bases between them. Germline values: CDR1 SGDLS, CDR2 YYNGEE. This CDR3 has 12 amino acids. The CDR3 protein is CASSAYTDTQYF. The DNA of the CDR3 is TGTGCCAGCAGTGCCTACACAGATACGCAGTATTTT.

V gene TRBV6-1 combines with J gene TRBJ2-3; 9 bases are shared with TRBD2. CDR3 length equals 15 residues. V shed 3 bases, J shed 7 bases, and the junction held 8 bases outside the gene matches. The germline CDR1 and CDR2 sequences are MNHNS and SASEGT. CDR3 in DNA: TGTGCCAGCAGTGATGTAGCGGGAGAGGGGAATACGCAGTATTTT. It encodes CASSDVAGEGNTQYF.

The chain recombines TRBV2 with TRBJ2-5, with TRBD2 matching 8 bases. Unmatched junction bases numbered 16, after V lost 8 bases and J lost 5 bases. The CDR3 has 16 residues. Germline-derived CDR1 and CDR2 are SNHLY and FYNNEI. The CDR3 protein is CASRPTSGIYGETQYF. CDR3 nucleotides: TGTGCCAGCCGCCCAACTAGCGGAATTTATGGGGAGACCCAGTACTTC. Based on the CDR3 plus reference TRBV2 and TRBJ2-5, the full variable domain is EPEVTQTPSHQVTQMGQEVILRCVPISNHLYFYWYRQILGQKVEFLVSFYNNEISEKSEIFDDQFSVERPDGSNFTLKIRSTKLEDSAMYFCASRPTSGIYGETQYFGPGTRLLVL.

This chain joins TRBV4-2 and TRBJ2-6; the match to TRBD2 covers 7 bases. Germline trimming cut 2 bases from V and 0 bases from J; bases unmatched to any gene: 4. The CDR3 sequence is 17 residues long. Germline V gene data show CDR1 as LGHNA and CDR2 as YNFKEQ. DNA of the CDR3: TGTGCCAGCAGCCAATGGGCTAGCGGCTCTGGGGCCAACGTCCTGACTTTC. This codes for CASSQWASGSGANVLTF.

V usage is TRBV19 and J usage is TRBJ1-1; D call uncertain. Germline V gene data show CDR1 as LNHDA and CDR2 as SQIVND (reference sequence). The CDR3 consists of 13 residues. The V gene lost 3 bases and the J gene lost 1 base, with 6 bases spanning the gap. This CDR3 reads CASSITKNTEAFF. The DNA of the CDR3 is TGTGCCAGTAGTATCACTAAGAACACTGAAGCTTTCTTT.

The chain carries TRBV30 and TRBJ2-7; D gene unclear. Germline CDR1 GTSNPN, CDR2 SVGIG (reference sequence). CDR3 length: 12 amino acids. V shed 0 bases and J shed 3 bases, with 6 bases lying between them. As DNA, the CDR3 is TGTGCCTGGAGTGTAGTCGGCTACGAGCAGTACTTC. It yields the protein CAWSVVGYEQYF.

This clone was picked up one time. The chain recombines TRBV29-1 with TRBJ2-4; the match to TRBD1 covers 7 bases. J gave up 6 bases and V 4 bases, and 3 bases lay outside the gene matches. This CDR3 is built from 12 residues. Germline V lookup: CDR1 SQVTM, CDR2 ANQGSEA. The CDR3 protein is CSVVEGANIQYF. CDR3 DNA: TGCAGCGTTGTCGAGGGGGCAAACATTCAGTACTTC.

The chain has TRBV6-1 and TRBJ1-2; 9 bases agree with TRBD1. The V gene's germline CDR1 is MNHNS and CDR2 SASEGT. V lost 7 bases to trimming and J lost 4 bases; unmatched junction nucleotides: 7. The CDR3 has 14 residues. The CDR3 DNA follows: TGTGCCAGCAACCCGGGACAGGGATTCTATGGCTACACCTTC. Protein: CASNPGQGFYGYTF.

J is TRBJ2-1 and V is TRBV5-1; 14 bases are a match to TRBD2. CDR3 length: 16 residues. V was pared by 4 bases and J by 5 bases, with 5 bases of the junction left unmatched. Germline V CDR1 and CDR2: SGHRS, YFSETQ. The CDR3 reads CASSDGLAGGNNEQFF. The CDR3 DNA reads TGCGCCAGCAGCGACGGACTAGCGGGAGGAAACAATGAGCAGTTCTTC.

The chain is built from TRBV6-1 and TRBJ2-1; 9 positions match TRBD1. Germline loops: CDR1 MNHNS, CDR2 SASEGT. After removal of 1 base from V and 8 bases from J, the junction contained 6 bases not matched to a gene. The CDR3 has 15 residues. CDR3: CASSEGGQGLDEQFF. The CDR3 nucleotides are TGTGCCAGCAGTGAAGGGGGACAGGGTCTAGATGAGCAGTTCTTC.

J is TRBJ2-1 and V is TRBV29-1, with TRBD2 identical over 8 bases. V shed 6 bases and J 8 bases; nucleotides not matched to a gene: 24. Germline-derived CDR1 and CDR2 are SQVTM and ANQGSEA. This CDR3 region has 18 residues. CDR3 DNA: TGCAGCGTGGCCGTTTTTTTTCGGGGGGGCTTAGCGGTTGATGAGCAGTTCTTC. As protein: CSVAVFFRGGLAVDEQFF.